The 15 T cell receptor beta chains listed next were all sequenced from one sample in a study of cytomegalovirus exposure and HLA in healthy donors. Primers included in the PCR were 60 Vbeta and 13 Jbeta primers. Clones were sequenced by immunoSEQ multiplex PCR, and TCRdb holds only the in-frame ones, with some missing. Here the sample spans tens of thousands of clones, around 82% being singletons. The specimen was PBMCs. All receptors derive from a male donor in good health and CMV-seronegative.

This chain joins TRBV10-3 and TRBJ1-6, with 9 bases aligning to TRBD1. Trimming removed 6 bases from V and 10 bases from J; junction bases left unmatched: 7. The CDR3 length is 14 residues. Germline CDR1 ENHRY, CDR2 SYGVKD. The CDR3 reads CAIRPQGAASPLHF. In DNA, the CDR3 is TGTGCCATCAGACCACAGGGGGCAGCGTCACCCCTCCACTTT.

The CDR3 DNA follows: TGTGCCAGCAGGACGACAGGGGGCCTCTTCTACGAGCAGTACTTC. Protein product: CASRTTGGLFYEQYF. The chain uses TRBV7-2 and TRBJ2-5; 10 bases align to TRBD1. The end of the DNA aligns better with TRBJ2-7, so the J call may be wrong. The CDR3 has 15 amino acids. Per the germline V gene, CDR1 is SGHTA and CDR2 is FQGNSA.

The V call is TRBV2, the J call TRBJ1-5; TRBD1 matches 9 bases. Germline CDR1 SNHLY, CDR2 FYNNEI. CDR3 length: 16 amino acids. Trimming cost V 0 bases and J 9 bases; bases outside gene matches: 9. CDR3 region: CASSEAGQGFFGPQHF. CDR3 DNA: TGTGCCAGCAGTGAAGCGGGACAGGGTTTCTTTGGGCCCCAGCATTTT.

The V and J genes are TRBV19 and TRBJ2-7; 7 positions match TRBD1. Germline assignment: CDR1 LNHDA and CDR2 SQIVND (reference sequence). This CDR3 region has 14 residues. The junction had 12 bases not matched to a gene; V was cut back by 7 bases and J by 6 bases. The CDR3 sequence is CASNPTGWFGEQYF. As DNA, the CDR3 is TGTGCCAGTAATCCGACAGGGTGGTTCGGCGAGCAGTACTTC.

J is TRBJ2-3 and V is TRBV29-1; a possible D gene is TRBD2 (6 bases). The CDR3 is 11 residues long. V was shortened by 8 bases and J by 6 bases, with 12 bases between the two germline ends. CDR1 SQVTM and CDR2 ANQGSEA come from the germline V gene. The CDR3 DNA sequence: TGCAGCTGCGGGGAAGAGGATACGCAGTATTTT. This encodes CSCGEEDTQYF.

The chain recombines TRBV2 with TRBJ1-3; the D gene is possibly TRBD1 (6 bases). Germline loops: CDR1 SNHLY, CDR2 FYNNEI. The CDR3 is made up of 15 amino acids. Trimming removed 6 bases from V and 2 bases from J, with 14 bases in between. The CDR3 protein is CASSADSNPGNTIYF. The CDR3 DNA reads TGTGCCAGCAGCGCGGACAGTAACCCTGGAAACACCATATATTTT. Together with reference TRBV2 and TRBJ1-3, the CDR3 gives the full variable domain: EPEVTQTPSHQVTQMGQEVILRCVPISNHLYFYWYRQILGQKVEFLVSFYNNEISEKSEIFDDQFSVERPDGSNFTLKIRSTKLEDSAMYFCASSADSNPGNTIYFGEGSWLTVV.

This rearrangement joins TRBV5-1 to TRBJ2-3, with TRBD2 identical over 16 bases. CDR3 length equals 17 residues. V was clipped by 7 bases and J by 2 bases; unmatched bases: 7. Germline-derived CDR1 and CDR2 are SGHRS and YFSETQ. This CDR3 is CASEPGLAGGPTDTQYF. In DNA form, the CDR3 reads TGCGCCAGCGAACCGGGACTAGCGGGGGGGCCCACAGATACGCAGTATTTT.

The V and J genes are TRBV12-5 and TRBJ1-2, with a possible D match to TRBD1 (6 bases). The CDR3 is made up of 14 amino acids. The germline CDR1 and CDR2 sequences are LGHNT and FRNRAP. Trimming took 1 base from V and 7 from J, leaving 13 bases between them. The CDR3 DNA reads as TGTGCTAGTGGTTTGGACAGGACAGCTGCTGGCTACACCTTC. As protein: CASGLDRTAAGYTF.

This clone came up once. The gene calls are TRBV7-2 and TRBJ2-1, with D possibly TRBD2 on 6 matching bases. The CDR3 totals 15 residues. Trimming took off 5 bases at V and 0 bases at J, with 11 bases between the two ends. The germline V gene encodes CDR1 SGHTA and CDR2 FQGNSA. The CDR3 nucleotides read TGTGCCAGCAGCCCTAGCGACCACTCCTACAATGAGCAGTTCTTC. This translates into CASSPSDHSYNEQFF.

The CDR3 sequence: CATKDGQGVTEAFF. CDR3 in DNA: TGTGCCACCAAGGACGGACAGGGGGTGACTGAAGCTTTCTTT. The V and J genes are TRBV6-5 and TRBJ1-1; TRBD1 matches at 10 bases. The V and J ends lost 10 bases and 5 bases, in that order; junction bases with no gene match: 10. The germline V gene has CDR1 MNHEY and CDR2 SVGAGI. CDR3 length equals 14 residues.

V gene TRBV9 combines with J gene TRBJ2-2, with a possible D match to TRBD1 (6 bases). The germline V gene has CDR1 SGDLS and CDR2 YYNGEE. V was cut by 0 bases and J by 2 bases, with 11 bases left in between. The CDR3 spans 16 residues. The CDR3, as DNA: TGTGCCAGCAGCGTAGCAAACAGGGTAAACACCGGGGAGCTGTTTTTT. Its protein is CASSVANRVNTGELFF.

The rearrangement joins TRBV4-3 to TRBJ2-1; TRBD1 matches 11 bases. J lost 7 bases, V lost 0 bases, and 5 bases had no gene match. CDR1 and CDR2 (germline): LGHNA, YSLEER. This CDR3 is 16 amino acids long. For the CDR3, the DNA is TGCGCCAGCAGCCAAGATTGGACAGGGGGCTGGAATGAGCAGTTCTTC. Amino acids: CASSQDWTGGWNEQFF.

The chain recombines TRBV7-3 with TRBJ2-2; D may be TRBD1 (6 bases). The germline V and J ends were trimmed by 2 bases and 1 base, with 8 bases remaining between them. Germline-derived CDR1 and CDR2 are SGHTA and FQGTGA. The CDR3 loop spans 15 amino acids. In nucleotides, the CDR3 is TGTGCCAGCAGCTTAGGGGGCGGGAACACCGGGGAGCTGTTTTTT. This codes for CASSLGGGNTGELFF. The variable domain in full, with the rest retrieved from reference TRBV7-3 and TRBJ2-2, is GAGVSQTPSNKVTEKGKYVELRCDPISGHTALYWYRQSLGQGPEFLIYFQGTGAADDSGLPNDRFFAVRPEGSVSTLKIQRTERGDSAVYLCASSLGGGNTGELFFGEGSRLTVL.

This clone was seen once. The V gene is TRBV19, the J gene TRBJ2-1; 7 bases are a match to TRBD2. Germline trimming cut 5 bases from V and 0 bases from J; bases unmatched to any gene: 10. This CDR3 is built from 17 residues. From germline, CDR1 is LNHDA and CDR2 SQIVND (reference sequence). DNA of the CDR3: TGTGCCAGTAGTGGGCTCCAGCGGGGATTCTCCTACAATGAGCAGTTCTTC. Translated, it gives CASSGLQRGFSYNEQFF.

The CDR3 reads CAWSEPGQGTVGELFF. The CDR3 region has the DNA TGTGCCTGGAGTGAACCGGGACAGGGGACTGTCGGGGAGCTGTTTTTT. The chain links TRBV30 to TRBJ2-2, with TRBD1 matching over 10 bases. Trimming removed 1 base from V and 7 bases from J; junction bases left unmatched: 9. The CDR3 runs 16 residues. The germline V gene has CDR1 GTSNPN and CDR2 SVGIG (reference sequence).